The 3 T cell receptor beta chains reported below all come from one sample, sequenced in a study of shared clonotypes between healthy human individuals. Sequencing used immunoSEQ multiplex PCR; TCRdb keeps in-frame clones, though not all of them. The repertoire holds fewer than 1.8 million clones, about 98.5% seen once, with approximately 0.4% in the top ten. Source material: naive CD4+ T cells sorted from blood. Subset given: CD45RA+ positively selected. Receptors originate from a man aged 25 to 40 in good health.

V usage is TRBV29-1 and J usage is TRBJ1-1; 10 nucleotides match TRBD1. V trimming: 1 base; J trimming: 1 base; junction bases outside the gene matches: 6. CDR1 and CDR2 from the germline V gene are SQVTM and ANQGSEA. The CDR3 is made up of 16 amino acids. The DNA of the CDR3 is TGCAGCGTTGAAGCCCGGGACAGGGGTTGGAACACTGAAGCTTTCTTT. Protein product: CSVEARDRGWNTEAFF.

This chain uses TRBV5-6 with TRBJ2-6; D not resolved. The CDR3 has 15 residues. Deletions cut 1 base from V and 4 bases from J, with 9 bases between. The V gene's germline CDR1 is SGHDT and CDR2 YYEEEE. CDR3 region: CASSLLGAGANVLTF. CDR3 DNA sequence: TGTGCCAGCAGCTTGTTGGGCGCCGGGGCCAACGTCCTGACTTTC.

The CDR3 sequence is CASRLGLMDYEQYF. CDR3 DNA sequence: TGCGCCAGCAGATTAGGACTTATGGACTACGAGCAGTACTTC. The J gene is TRBJ2-7, the V gene TRBV5-1; a weak D match, TRBD2 (5 bases). Trimming left V 5 bases short and J 3 bases short, with 15 bases between. The CDR3 consists of 14 residues. From germline, CDR1 is SGHRS and CDR2 YFSETQ.